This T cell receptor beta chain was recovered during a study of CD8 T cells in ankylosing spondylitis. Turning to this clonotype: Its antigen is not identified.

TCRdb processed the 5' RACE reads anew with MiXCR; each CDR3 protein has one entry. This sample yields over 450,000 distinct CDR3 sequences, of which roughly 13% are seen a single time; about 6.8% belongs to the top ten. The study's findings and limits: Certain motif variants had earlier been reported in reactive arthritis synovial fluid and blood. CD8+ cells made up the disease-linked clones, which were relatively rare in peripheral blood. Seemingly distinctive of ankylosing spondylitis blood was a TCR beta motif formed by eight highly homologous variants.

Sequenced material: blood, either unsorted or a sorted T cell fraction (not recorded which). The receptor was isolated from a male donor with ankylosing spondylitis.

In nucleotides, the CDR3 is TGTGCCAGCAGACGGCCTAGCTGGAGCTCCTACAATGAGCAGTTCTTC. Residues: CASRRPSWSSYNEQFF. The chain is built from TRBV6-2 or TRBV6-3 and TRBJ2-1; D possibly corresponds to TRBD2 (5 bases). Germline CDR1 is MNHEY and CDR2 is SVGEGT. This CDR3 has 16 amino acids. V was shortened by 6 bases and J by 0 bases, with 15 bases between the two germline ends.